Within the sample, the clone carrying this T cell receptor beta chain is medium-sized. Its antigen is currently unknown. Different DNA sequences within this sample yield the same CDR3. This specimen belongs to a study of immune evolution from preneoplasia to lung adenocarcinoma. About the study: HLA loss of heterozygosity: approximately 7.5% AIS, about 15% MIA, approximately 31% ADC, none AAH. Study conclusions and caveats: KRAS-mutant nodules had the highest T cell clonality. Normal lung had the highest top T cell clone frequencies.

Some clones are missing from TCRdb's copy, which holds only in-frame ones; the method was immunoSEQ multiplex PCR. This table holds 25,000 or so clones, around 74% found once. From germline, CDR1 is SEHNR and CDR2 FQNEAQ (reference sequence). This CDR3 comprises 16 residues. After removal of 0 bases from V and 7 bases from J, the junction contained 10 bases not matched to a gene. The chain employs TRBV7-9 and TRBJ2-5; 8 positions match TRBD2. This receptor was taken from a person between 55 and 69 years old with invasive lung adenocarcinoma. Some clones in this sample may be carry-over from other donors' samples. The material sequenced was FFPE invasive lung adenocarcinoma tissue. This CDR3 reads CASSLAGAGGPGTQYF. The CDR3 region has the DNA TGTGCCAGCAGCTTAGCAGGGGCGGGAGGCCCTGGGACCCAGTACTTC.